This TCR beta chain appears in the sequencing data of a study of blood T cell repertoires in COVID-19. Study-wide background: T cells, B-cell-depleted T cells, or PBMCs provided the cDNA or gDNA that served as material.

TCRdb keeps only in-frame clones here, not all; method: immunoSEQ multiplex PCR. Of around 230,000 clones in the sample, over 70% were seen once. The source of this sequence is a woman at least 80 years old with acute or convalescent COVID-19. Sequencing was done on a sample of peripheral blood.

DNA for the CDR3: TGTGCCAGCAGCAAAGTTACTAGCGGCCGCTCCCACTACAATGAGCAGTTCTTC. Translated: CASSKVTSGRSHYNEQFF. This chain joins TRBV21-1 and TRBJ2-1; no DNA check was done on the table's D call, TRBD2. TRBV21-1 is a recognized pseudogene. The CDR3 loop spans 18 amino acids.